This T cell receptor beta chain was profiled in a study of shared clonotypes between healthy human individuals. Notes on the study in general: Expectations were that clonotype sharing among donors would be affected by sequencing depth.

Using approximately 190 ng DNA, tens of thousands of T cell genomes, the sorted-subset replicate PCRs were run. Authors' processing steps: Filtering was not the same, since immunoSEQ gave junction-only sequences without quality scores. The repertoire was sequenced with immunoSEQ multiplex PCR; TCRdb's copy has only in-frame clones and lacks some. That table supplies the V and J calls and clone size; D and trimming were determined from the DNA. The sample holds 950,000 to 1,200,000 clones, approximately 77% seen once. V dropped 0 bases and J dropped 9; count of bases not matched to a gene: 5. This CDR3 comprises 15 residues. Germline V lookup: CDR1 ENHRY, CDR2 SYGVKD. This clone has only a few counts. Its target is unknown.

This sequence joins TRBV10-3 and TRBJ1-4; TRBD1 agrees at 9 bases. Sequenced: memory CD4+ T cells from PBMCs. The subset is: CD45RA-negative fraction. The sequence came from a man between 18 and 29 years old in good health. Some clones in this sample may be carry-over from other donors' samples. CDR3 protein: CAISESLGQGQKLFF. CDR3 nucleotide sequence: TGTGCCATCAGTGAGTCGTTGGGACAGGGACAAAAACTGTTTTTT.